Listed here are 9 T cell receptor beta chains from one sample, sequenced in a study of cytomegalovirus exposure and HLA in healthy donors. Researchers ran the PCR with 60 Vbeta and 13 Jbeta primers. TCRdb's table, derived via immunoSEQ multiplex PCR, lists solely in-frame clones and lacks some. The sample has about 130,000 clones; 65% to 75% are singletons. The sequencing sample was made of PBMCs. The receptors originated from a woman aged 45 to 65 in good health and CMV-seropositive.

This clone has just a few counts. The chain joins TRBV27 to TRBJ2-7, with 9 positions matching TRBD2. The J segment lost 7 bases and the V segment lost 6 bases, leaving 7 bases of the junction unmatched. This CDR3 is built from 13 residues. Germline lookup yields CDR1 MNHEY and CDR2 SMNVEV (reference sequence). The DNA for the CDR3 is TGTGCCAGCAGACCGGGACTAGCTAGGGAGCAGTACTTC. Its protein product is CASRPGLAREQYF.

This clone was seen ten or more times. This CDR3 is CASKRLAGVGNTGELFF. DNA of the CDR3: TGTGCCAGTAAACGACTAGCGGGCGTCGGGAACACCGGGGAGCTGTTTTTT. The chain joins TRBV19 to TRBJ2-2, with 10 bases identical to TRBD2. Trimming at V came to 7 bases and at J to 1 base, leaving 9 bases not matched to a gene. CDR3 length: 17 residues. Germline lookup yields CDR1 LNHDA and CDR2 SQIVND (reference sequence).

The J gene is TRBJ2-1, the V gene TRBV2; the D gene is possibly TRBD1 (6 bases). CDR3 length equals 13 residues. V shed 7 bases and J shed 4 bases, with 11 bases lying between them. From germline, CDR1 is SNHLY and CDR2 FYNNEI. The CDR3 DNA sequence: TGTGCCAGCAAACTAGGGGGTTACAATGAGCAGTTCTTC. Amino acids: CASKLGGYNEQFF.

The chain has TRBV7-2 and TRBJ1-1, with 7 bases matching TRBD1. The V gene's germline CDR1 is SGHTA and CDR2 FQGNSA. V lost 1 base to trimming and J lost 4 bases; unmatched junction nucleotides: 6. The CDR3 contains 15 residues. The CDR3 region is CASSLEGRGATEAFF. CDR3 bases: TGTGCCAGCAGCTTAGAGGGCAGGGGGGCCACTGAAGCTTTCTTT. Looking up the rest from reference TRBV7-2 and TRBJ1-1 gives the full variable domain: GAGVSQSPSNKVTEKGKDVELRCDPISGHTALYWYRQSLGQGLEFLIYFQGNSAPDKSGLPSDRFSAERTGGSVSTLTIQRTQQEDSAVYLCASSLEGRGATEAFFGQGTRLTVV.

V gene TRBV5-1 combines with J gene TRBJ1-2; D possibly corresponds to TRBD1 (6 bases). CDR1 and CDR2 from the germline V gene are SGHRS and YFSETQ. The CDR3 has 15 amino acids. V lost 4 bases to trimming and J lost 6 bases, with 19 bases between them. The CDR3 loop is CASSTGGGLQDGYTF. In DNA form, the CDR3 reads TGCGCCAGCAGCACCGGGGGGGGCCTTCAAGATGGCTACACCTTC.

The J gene is TRBJ2-1, the V gene TRBV4-1, with TRBD2 matching over 12 bases. The CDR3 totals 17 residues. Germline trimming cut 1 base from V and 2 bases from J; bases unmatched to any gene: 3. Per the germline V gene, CDR1 is MGHRA and CDR2 is YSYEKL. The CDR3 region is CASSQGLAGAAYNEQFF. The CDR3 nucleotides read TGCGCCAGCAGCCAAGGACTAGCGGGGGCGGCCTACAATGAGCAGTTCTTC.

The chain employs TRBV7-8 and TRBJ2-2; D unclear. Trimming cost V 2 bases and J 0 bases, with 10 bases left between them. Germline values: CDR1 SGHVS, CDR2 FQNEAQ. The CDR3 has 16 amino acids. The CDR3 loop reads CASSLSVTSNTGELFF. As DNA, the CDR3 is TGTGCCAGCAGCTTAAGCGTCACTTCGAACACCGGGGAGCTGTTTTTT.

The CDR3 DNA sequence: TGTGCCAGCACCCGGGAGTACTCCTACGAGCAGTACTTC. Translating gives CASTREYSYEQYF. The rearrangement uses TRBV2 and TRBJ2-7; a weak D match, TRBD2 (6 bases). There are 13 residues in the CDR3. V was shortened by 7 bases and J by 0 bases, with 10 bases between the two germline ends. From germline, CDR1 is SNHLY and CDR2 FYNNEI.

The gene calls are TRBV5-4 and TRBJ2-5; 9 nucleotides line up with TRBD2. J lost 2 bases, V lost 4 bases, and 3 bases had no gene match. CDR1 is SGHNT, CDR2 YYREEE, per germline (reference sequence). The CDR3 extends over 14 amino acids. The CDR3 DNA is TGTGCCAGCAGCCTAGCGGGAAATCAAGAGACCCAGTACTTC. It encodes CASSLAGNQETQYF.